This T cell receptor beta chain was observed in a study of T cell responses to AZD1222 COVID-19 vaccine (dated by TCRdb to the early 2020s). About the study as a whole: AZD1222 recipients with second doses at about 4 weeks or about 12 weeks were pooled, because spike-specific TCR depth and breadth did not differ between schedules. TCR sequencing was performed for over 230 trial participants, of whom 207 were given two doses of AZD1222 and around 25 were given two doses of MenACWY control vaccine. Trial participants were enrolled by age into subgroups of 18-55, 56-69 and 70-plus years, and around 140, 26 and 57 TCR-sequenced participants, respectively, were included in these subgroups. Here is what the overall study found, with its caveats: Epitopes outside the regions mutated in the B.1.351 and B.1.1.7 variants were reportedly recognized by nearly half of the unique spike-specific TCRs. No day 14 peak-response samples were available, so repertoires were characterized only after the peak T cell response. In the small 56-69-year group, the increase in depth fell short of significance, most likely because of low power. The vaccine-associated CD4 TCRs covered the entire spike protein, and the dominant responses fell in regions 160-218 and 743-854. Participants were mostly white British and included more females than males, and it was suggested by the authors that clonal diversity may have been underestimated. Only five or six AZD1222 recipients were SARS-CoV-2 seropositive at baseline, limiting conclusions about previously exposed vaccinees. After two AZD1222 doses, spike-specific TCR breadth and depth were significantly higher than at day 0 and than in MenACWY recipients.

Explained via the paper, the time point label denotes: baseline before first vaccination. Vaccinee samples were obtained from the UK trials COV001 and COV002, which included a single-blind randomized controlled phase 2/3 trial of AZD1222 (ChAdOx1 nCoV-19) in healthy adults. Trial participant PBMC samples were collected at day 0 and day 28 after the second dose for TCRbeta chain sequencing. The CDR3, cysteine through phenylalanine, is 15 amino acids long. CDR3 DNA only is kept here, 45 bases in frame from base 1. The germline V gene encodes CDR1 MNHNS and CDR2 SASEGT. V and J are truncated by 3 bases and 7 bases respectively, leaving an intervening sequence of 13 bases. Notes on this clone: No cognate antigen has been identified for it. No per-base quality is available; no much larger clone lies one base away.

The CDR3 regions of human TCRbeta chains were analyzed by immunosequencing. In the source study's methods: Repertoire TCRs were matched against a reference library of SARS-CoV-2-specific TCRs generated with the MIRA antigen-specificity platform. Breadth meant the fraction of unique TCRs that were SARS-CoV-2-associated, whereas depth meant the fraction of total T cells that were SARS-CoV-2-associated. Each spike-specific TCR was assigned to its reactive spike region and to a CD4 or CD8 class using the MIRA data. Log10-transformed breadth and depth values were compared by one-way ANOVA with Sidak's multiple comparisons tests. TCRdb stores this immuneACCESS table with in-frame sequences only. Part of the clones is absent; in the studies checked, under half of the shortfall reflects unresolved V genes, and no reason is known for the rest. V and J calls and clone size are given by that table; D and trimming were obtained from the DNA. The sample includes about 150,000 clones, with 92% observed a single time. Of the sample, 1.3% falls within the top ten clones.

The receptor chain draws on TRBV6-1 and TRBJ1-6; tentative D gene TRBD1, with 5 bases matching. The TCR comes from an adult in good health. Source: peripheral blood, taken on day 0 of AZD1222 vaccination. The DNA sequence reads TGTGCCAGCAGTGATTCGGGGGTAGGGAATTCACCCCTCCACTTT. This is translated as CASSDSGVGNSPLHF.